What follows are 18 T cell receptor beta chains derived from one specimen sequenced in a study of T cells after yellow fever vaccination. TCRdb recomputed calls from the 5' RACE reads with MiXCR, one row per CDR3 protein. The sample carries under 300,000 distinct CDR3 sequences, 6.5% to 8.5% recorded once. Sequenced material: CD4+ T cells sorted from PBMCs, taken 15 days after the yellow fever booster vaccination. The receptor set was obtained from a man aged 25 to 40 who received the YFV17D yellow fever vaccine.

This clonotype was found a few times. The genes are TRBV7-2 and TRBJ1-1, with D possibly being TRBD1 (5 bases). V was clipped by 1 base and J by 11 bases, with 11 bases between them. Germline V CDR1 and CDR2: SGHTA, FQGNSA. CDR3 length equals 12 residues. CDR3 coding DNA: TGTGCCAGCAGCTTAGGGATCAGGGTCGCTTTCTTT. It translates to CASSLGIRVAFF.

This clonotype was seen many times. This rearrangement joins TRBV5-1 to TRBJ2-3, with D tentatively TRBD1 (6 bases). Germline loops: CDR1 SGHRS, CDR2 YFSETQ. The CDR3 runs 14 residues. V gave up 0 bases and J gave up 3 bases, with 8 bases separating them. Written as DNA, the CDR3 is TGCGCCAGCAGCTTGGAGCAGGGGACAGATACGCAGTATTTT. Its protein product is CASSLEQGTDTQYF.

In its sample, this clonotype was seen many times. The chain's CDR3 is CASSLGTSGITGELFF. The CDR3 coding sequence is TGTGCCAGCAGCTTAGGGACTAGCGGGATCACCGGGGAGCTGTTTTTT. The chain uses TRBV7-6 and TRBJ2-2; 12 nucleotides agree with TRBD2. This CDR3 spans 16 amino acids. V shed 1 base, J shed 4 bases, and the junction held 1 base outside the gene matches. CDR1 is SGHVS, CDR2 FNYEAQ, per germline. Supplemented by reference TRBV7-6 and TRBJ2-2, the full variable domain reads GAGVSQSPRYKVTKRGQDVALRCDPISGHVSLYWYRQALGQGPEFLTYFNYEAQQDKSGLPNDRFSAERPEGSISTLTIQRTEQRDSAMYRCASSLGTSGITGELFFGEGSRLTVL.

This chain joins TRBV7-8 and TRBJ1-1, with D perhaps matching TRBD1 (6 bases). Germline CDR1 SGHVS, CDR2 FQNEAQ. The CDR3 extends over 17 amino acids. Trimming left V 3 bases short and J 4 bases short, with 21 bases between. CDR3 residues: CASSFRLQRGLGTEAFF. CDR3 sequence (DNA): TGTGCCAGCAGCTTTCGTCTACAACGGGGGCTCGGCACTGAAGCTTTCTTT.

This clonotype was found a few times. J is TRBJ1-4 and V is TRBV7-8; D not certain. This CDR3 is built from 13 residues. The germline CDR1 and CDR2 sequences are SGHVS and FQNEAQ. Trimming removed 1 base at V and 11 bases at J, with 11 bases between. CDR3 sequence: CASSLVLSSKLFF. CDR3 in DNA: TGTGCCAGCAGCTTAGTCTTATCGAGTAAACTGTTTTTT.

The chain employs TRBV15 and TRBJ2-7; no firm D call. Trimming cost V 5 bases and J 5 bases, with 16 bases left between them. Germline loops: CDR1 LNHNV, CDR2 YYDKDF (reference sequence). CDR3 length equals 14 residues. The CDR3 spells CATSGYNVKDEQYF. In nucleotides, the CDR3 is TGTGCCACCAGCGGATACAATGTTAAGGACGAGCAGTACTTC.

The table lists this clonotype with a few counts. The chain employs TRBV14 and TRBJ1-1; no clear D gene. The V and J ends lost 4 bases and 3 bases respectively, with 12 bases between them. CDR1 is SGHDN and CDR2 is FVKESK in the germline V gene. This CDR3 spans 14 amino acids. The chain's CDR3 is CASSPIGSDTEAFF. Here the CDR3 DNA reads TGTGCCAGCAGCCCAATAGGGAGTGACACTGAAGCTTTCTTT.

This chain connects TRBV5-1 to TRBJ1-6; TRBD1 agrees at 7 bases. This CDR3 contains 16 residues. The germline gives CDR1 SGHRS, CDR2 YFSETQ. The trim removed 4 bases at V and 8 bases at J, leaving 12 bases unmatched. CDR3: CASSPTGRLGDSPLHF. In nucleotides, the CDR3 is TGCGCCAGCAGCCCGACAGGGCGACTGGGCGATTCACCCCTCCACTTT.

This clonotype was counted ten times or more. J is TRBJ2-5 and V is TRBV20-1, with 10 bases lining up with TRBD2. This CDR3 is built from 15 residues. Germline CDR1 DFQATT, CDR2 SNEGSKA (reference sequence). The trim removed 3 bases at V and 6 bases at J, leaving 10 bases unmatched. The CDR3 region has the DNA TGCAGTGCTAGGCCCGGGACTAGCGTCAGCCAGACCCAGTACTTC. It is translated as CSARPGTSVSQTQYF.

This clonotype has just a few counts. This chain links TRBV5-1 with TRBJ2-6, with D possibly being TRBD1 (6 bases). The V and J ends lost 4 bases and 0 bases respectively, with 14 bases between them. This CDR3 spans 17 amino acids. Per the germline V gene, CDR1 is SGHRS and CDR2 is YFSETQ. For the CDR3, the DNA is TGCGCCAGCAGCCAACAGGGTCTGCACTCTGGGGCCAACGTCCTGACTTTC. Residues: CASSQQGLHSGANVLTF.

V gene TRBV10-3 combines with J gene TRBJ2-7; TRBD2 aligns across 9 bases. The CDR3 totals 14 residues. Trimming took 3 bases from V and 1 from J; bases not matched to a gene: 1. Germline V lookup: CDR1 ENHRY, CDR2 SYGVKD. In nucleotides, the CDR3 is TGTGCCATCAGTGAAGCGGGAGGTTCCTACGAGCAGTACTTC. Its translation: CAISEAGGSYEQYF.

This clonotype was seen more than once but under ten times. The chain uses TRBV7-9 and TRBJ1-5; D is unclear. Trimming shortened V by 4 bases and J by 2 bases, and 9 bases separated the two germline ends. The CDR3 is 14 amino acids. The germline V gene has CDR1 SEHNR and CDR2 FQNEAQ (reference sequence). The DNA for the CDR3 is TGTGCCAGCAGCTACGGATCCGGCAATCAGCCCCAGCATTTT. Translated: CASSYGSGNQPQHF.

V usage is TRBV28 and J usage is TRBJ2-4; TRBD1 might be the D (6 bases). This CDR3 is built from 16 residues. The germline CDR1 and CDR2 sequences are MDHEN and SYDVKM. In DNA, the CDR3 is TGTGGTACTAGGGGGAAGAGTCCGGTAGCCAAAAACATTCAGTACTTC. It encodes CGTRGKSPVAKNIQYF. Full variable domain (outside the CDR3, taken from reference TRBV28 and TRBJ2-4): DVKVTQSSRYLVKRTGEKVFLECVQDMDHENMFWYRQDPGLGLRLIYFSYDVKMKEKGDIPEGYSVSREKKERFSLILESASTNQTSMYLCGTRGKSPVAKNIQYFGAGTRLSVL.

This clonotype was counted a few times. The rearrangement links TRBV2 to TRBJ2-3; D may correspond to TRBD1 or TRBD2 (5 bases each). This CDR3 has 14 residues. Trimming took off 8 bases at V and 6 bases at J, with 18 bases between the two ends. The V gene's germline CDR1 is SNHLY and CDR2 FYNNEI. The CDR3 spells CASGRDGTWDTQYF. In nucleotides, the CDR3 is TGTGCCAGCGGCCGGGACGGAACTTGGGATACGCAGTATTTT.

This clonotype was found a few times. The gene calls are TRBV7-2 and TRBJ2-4; D possibly corresponds to TRBD2 (5 bases). This CDR3 contains 16 residues. In germline, CDR1 is SGHTA, CDR2 FQGNSA. V lost 2 bases and J 0 bases, leaving 11 bases between the germline ends. The CDR3 here is CASSLWGATAKNIQYF. CDR3 nucleotide sequence: TGTGCCAGCAGCTTATGGGGAGCTACAGCCAAAAACATTCAGTACTTC.

This clonotype was seen more than once but under ten times. This chain links TRBV7-9 with TRBJ1-2; D gene unclear. The CDR3 contains 15 residues. Germline assignment: CDR1 SEHNR and CDR2 FQNEAQ (reference sequence). Trimming stripped 2 bases from V and 2 bases from J, with 12 bases between. CDR3 protein: CASSLRGSFNYGYTF. In DNA form, the CDR3 reads TGTGCCAGCAGCTTACGGGGATCTTTCAACTATGGCTACACCTTC.

This clonotype appeared many times. This chain connects TRBV5-1 to TRBJ2-7; possible D gene TRBD1, 6 bases. The CDR3 runs to 13 residues. The V and J ends lost 4 bases and 2 bases respectively, with 10 bases between them. CDR1 is SGHRS and CDR2 is YFSETQ in the germline V gene. Here the CDR3 reads CASSNRVPYEQYF. The CDR3 nucleotides are TGCGCCAGCAGCAACAGGGTGCCCTACGAGCAGTACTTC.

This clonotype appeared a few times. The chain combines TRBV12-3 or TRBV12-4 with TRBJ2-1; D unclear. The CDR3 consists of 14 residues. V was clipped by 4 bases and J by 7 bases, with 14 bases between them. The CDR3 DNA reads as TGTGCCAGCAGTTCCAGCTCCGGGCGGAATGAGCAGTTCTTC. Translated, it gives CASSSSSGRNEQFF.